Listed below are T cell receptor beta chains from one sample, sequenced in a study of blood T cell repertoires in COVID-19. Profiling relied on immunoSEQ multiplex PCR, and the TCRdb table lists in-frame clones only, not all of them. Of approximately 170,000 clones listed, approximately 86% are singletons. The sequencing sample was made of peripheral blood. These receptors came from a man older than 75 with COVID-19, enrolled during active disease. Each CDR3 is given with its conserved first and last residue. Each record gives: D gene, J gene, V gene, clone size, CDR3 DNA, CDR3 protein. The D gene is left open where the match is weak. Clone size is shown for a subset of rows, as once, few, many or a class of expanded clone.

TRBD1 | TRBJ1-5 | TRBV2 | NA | TGTGCCAGCAGTCAGGACAGGATTAGCAATCAGCCCCAGCATTTT | CASSQDRISNQPQHF
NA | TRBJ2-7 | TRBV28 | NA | TGTGCCAGCAGTGTGAGGAGGGGGCACGACGAGCAGTACTTC | CASSVRRGHDEQYF
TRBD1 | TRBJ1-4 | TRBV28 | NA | TGTGCCAGCAGTTTTCTCACAGGGGGAGGAAAACTGTTTTTT | CASSFLTGGGKLFF
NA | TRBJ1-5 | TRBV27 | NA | TGTGCCAGCAGTTTAGGGACATCTTTGGGGTATAGCAATCAGCCCCAGCATTTT | CASSLGTSLGYSNQPQHF
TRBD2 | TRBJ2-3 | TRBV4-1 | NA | TGCGCCAGCAGCCAGGAGCGGGGGGGCCGGGACACGCAGTATTTT | CASSQERGGRDTQYF
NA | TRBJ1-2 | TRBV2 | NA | TGTGCCAGCAGTGAACGGGGGAACTATGGCTACACCTTC | CASSERGNYGYTF
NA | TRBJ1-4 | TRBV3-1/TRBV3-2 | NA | TGTGCCAGCAGCCAGGTCGGGGAAAAACTGTTTTTT | CASSQVGEKLFF
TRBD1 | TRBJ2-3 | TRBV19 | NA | TGTGCCAGTACCCCGGTCGGGACAGGGTTTTCAAACACGCAGTATTTT | CASTPVGTGFSNTQYF
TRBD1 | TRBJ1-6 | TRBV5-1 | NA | TGCGCCAGCAGCGAGGGACAGGGTGATTCACCCCTCCACTTT | CASSEGQGDSPLHF
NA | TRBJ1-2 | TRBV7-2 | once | TGTGCCAGCAGCTCTAGGACTAACTATGGCTACACCTTC | CASSSRTNYGYTF
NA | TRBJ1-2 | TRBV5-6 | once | TGTGCCAGCAGCTTGGACAGACCTTATGGCTACACCTTC | CASSLDRPYGYTF
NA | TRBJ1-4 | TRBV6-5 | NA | TGTGCCAGCTCCCGGGCAACTAATGAAAAACTGTTTTTT | CASSRATNEKLFF
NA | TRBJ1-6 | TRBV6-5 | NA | TGTGCCAGCAGTTACCAAACAGGAAATTCACCCCTCCACTTT | CASSYQTGNSPLHF
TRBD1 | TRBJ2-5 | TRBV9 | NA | TGTGCCAGCAGCGATGGGACAGGCCCCCGCCAAGAGACCCAGTACTTC | CASSDGTGPRQETQYF
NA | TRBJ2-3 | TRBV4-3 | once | TGCGCCAGCAGCCAGGACGGGGAGACAGATACGCAGTATTTT | CASSQDGETDTQYF
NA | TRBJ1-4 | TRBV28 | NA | TGTGCCAGCAGTGGAGGGGTGGCAACTAATGAAAAACTGTTTTTT | CASSGGVATNEKLFF
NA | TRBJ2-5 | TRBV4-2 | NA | TGTGCCAGCAGCCAAGAACAGGGCGGGGAGACCCAGTACTTC | CASSQEQGGETQYF
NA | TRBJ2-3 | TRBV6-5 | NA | TGTGCCAGCAGTACCGGTAATACGCAGTATTTT | CASSTGNTQYF
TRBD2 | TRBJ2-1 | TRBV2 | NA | TGTGCCAGCAGGGGTTTACTAGCGGGGGGCTACAATGAGCAGTTCTTC | CASRGLLAGGYNEQFF
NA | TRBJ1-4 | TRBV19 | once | TGTGCCAGTACTAATTATAACCAGGGAACTAATGAAAAACTGTTTTTT | CASTNYNQGTNEKLFF
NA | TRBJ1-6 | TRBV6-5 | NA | TGTGCCAGCACCCAGAGGAGCGGCTATAATTCACCCCTCCACTTT | CASTQRSGYNSPLHF
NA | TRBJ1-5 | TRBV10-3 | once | TGTGCCATCAGTAAGGGACTCCTTGAGAACCAGCCCCAGCATTTT | CAISKGLLENQPQHF
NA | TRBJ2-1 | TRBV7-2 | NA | TGTGCCAGCAGCTTACTACTAACTAACGAGCAGTTCTTC | CASSLLLTNEQFF
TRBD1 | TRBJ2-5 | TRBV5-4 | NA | TGTGCCAGCAGCTTGGACAGGGGGACGGAGACCCAGTACTTC | CASSLDRGTETQYF
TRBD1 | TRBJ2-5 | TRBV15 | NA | TGTGCCACCAGCCGGGACAGGTACCAAGAGACCCAGTACTTC | CATSRDRYQETQYF
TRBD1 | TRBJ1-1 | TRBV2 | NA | TGTGCCAGCAGTGTGCAGGGGGCTTCATCCACTGAAGCTTTCTTT | CASSVQGASSTEAFF
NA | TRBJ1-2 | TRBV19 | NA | TGTGCCAGTAGTATACAACGGGGTGGCTACACCTTC | CASSIQRGGYTF